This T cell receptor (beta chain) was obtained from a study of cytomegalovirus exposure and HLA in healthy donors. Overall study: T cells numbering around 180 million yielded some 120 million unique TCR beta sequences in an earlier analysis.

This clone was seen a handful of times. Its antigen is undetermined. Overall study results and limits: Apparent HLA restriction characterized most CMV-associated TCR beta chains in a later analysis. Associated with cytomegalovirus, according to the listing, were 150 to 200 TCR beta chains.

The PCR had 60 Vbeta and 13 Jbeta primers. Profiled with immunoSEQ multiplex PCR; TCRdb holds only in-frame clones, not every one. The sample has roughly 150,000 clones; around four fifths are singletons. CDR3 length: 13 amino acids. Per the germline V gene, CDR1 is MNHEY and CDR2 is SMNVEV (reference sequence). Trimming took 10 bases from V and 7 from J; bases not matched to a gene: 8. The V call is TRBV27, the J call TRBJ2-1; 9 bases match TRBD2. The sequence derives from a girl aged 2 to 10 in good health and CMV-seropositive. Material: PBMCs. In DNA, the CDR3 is TGTGCCATCGCGGGAGGGCCGGGGAATGAGCAGTTCTTC. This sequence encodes CAIAGGPGNEQFF.